The 27 T cell receptor beta chains in this list originate from one sample, sequenced in a study of OX40 agonist ivuxolimab in advanced cancers. Here immunoSEQ multiplex PCR was the method, and the copy in TCRdb shows in-frame clones only, minus some. Of 150,000 to 190,000 clones in the sample, approximately 94% were seen once. The sequences come from CD4+ or CD8+ T cells sorted from blood, collected in a trial of the OX40 agonist ivuxolimab. These TCRs come from an adult with an advanced solid tumor such as melanoma, head and neck, liver or kidney cancer.

For the CDR3, the DNA is TGCGCCAGCAGCCCCGATACCGGTCGGGAAAAACTGTTTTTT. Residues: CASSPDTGREKLFF. The chain links TRBV5-1 to TRBJ1-4, with D unresolved. Germline V gives CDR1 SGHRS, CDR2 YFSETQ. Trimming shortened V by 4 bases and J by 8 bases, and 15 bases separated the two germline ends. The CDR3 contains 14 residues.

The sample holds one count of this clone. Germline and junction disagree at one end, which may indicate a read error. The chain couples TRBV10-3 to TRBJ2-1; 11 bases are shared with TRBD1. Per the germline V gene, CDR1 is ENHRY and CDR2 is SYGVKD. This CDR3 has 12 amino acids. For the CDR3, the DNA is TGTGCCAGCAGGGGACAGGGGGGGTTAGGTGTCTTC. Translation gives CASRGQGGLGVF.

V gene TRBV6-6 combines with J gene TRBJ2-2; a possible D gene is TRBD1 (6 bases). This CDR3 comprises 11 residues. V was shortened by 5 bases and J by 11 bases, with 9 bases between the two germline ends. Germline CDR1 and CDR2: MNHNY and SVGAGI (reference sequence). The chain's CDR3 is CASSPGTELFF. CDR3 DNA sequence: TGTGCCAGCAGTCCCGGGACAGAGCTGTTTTTT.

This chain links TRBV29-1 with TRBJ2-1; TRBD2 matches at 9 bases. The ends lost 7 bases at V and 7 bases at J; junction bases unmatched: 8. This CDR3 is 13 amino acids long. Per germline, CDR1 SQVTM and CDR2 ANQGSEA. CDR3 coding DNA: TGCAGCGGCCGCGGGGGGGCGGGGAATGAGCAGTTCTTC. It yields the protein CSGRGGAGNEQFF.

The gene calls are TRBV7-2 and TRBJ1-1, with D maybe TRBD1 (5 bases). The length of the CDR3 is 13 residues. CDR1 and CDR2 from the germline V gene are SGHTA and FQGNSA. Trimming stripped 4 bases from V and 10 bases from J, with 16 bases between. CDR3 in DNA: TGTGCCAGCAGCTCGGCGAGGGGAATGATAGCTTTCTTT. Protein sequence: CASSSARGMIAFF.

The chain links TRBV7-8 to TRBJ2-7; TRBD2 agrees at 7 bases. The trim removed 7 bases at V and 5 bases at J, leaving 11 bases unmatched. This CDR3 region has 14 residues. Germline CDR1 is SGHVS and CDR2 is FQNEAQ. The CDR3 bases are TGTGCCAGCACCCAGAGGGAGGGGTTGAACGAGCAGTACTTC. Translation gives CASTQREGLNEQYF.

This clone has a handful of counts. V gene TRBV10-3 combines with J gene TRBJ1-5, with D perhaps matching TRBD1 (5 bases). V was shortened by 3 bases and J by 6 bases, with 9 bases between the two germline ends. The germline V gene has CDR1 ENHRY and CDR2 SYGVKD. The CDR3 covers 13 residues. The CDR3 here is CAISDREAQPQHF. The CDR3 bases are TGTGCCATCAGTGACAGGGAGGCTCAGCCCCAGCATTTT.

The V and J genes are TRBV18 and TRBJ1-5; 9 nucleotides agree with TRBD1. The J segment lost 2 bases and the V segment lost 5 bases, leaving 10 bases of the junction unmatched. CDR1 is KGHSH, CDR2 LQKENI, per germline. The CDR3 runs to 17 residues. The CDR3 DNA is TGTGCCAGCTCAGGAACAGGGACAGGGCATGGCAATCAGCCCCAGCATTTT. Residues: CASSGTGTGHGNQPQHF.

The chain is built from TRBV19 and TRBJ2-1; 10 nucleotides line up with TRBD2. CDR1 and CDR2 from the germline V gene are LNHDA and SQIVND (reference sequence). The CDR3 runs to 14 residues. J lost 3 bases, V lost 6 bases, and 2 bases had no gene match. CDR3 sequence (DNA): TGTGCCAGTAGATCTAGCGGGAGCTACAATGAGCAGTTCTTC. Encoded protein: CASRSSGSYNEQFF.

This chain links TRBV5-4 with TRBJ2-1; 9 bases align to TRBD2. The CDR3 contains 17 residues. Germline lookup yields CDR1 SGHNT and CDR2 YYREEE (reference sequence). The J segment lost 4 bases and the V segment lost 4 bases, leaving 12 bases of the junction unmatched. CDR3 nucleotides: TGTGCCAGCAGCCCAAGAGCCCAGACTAGCGGTTACAATGAGCAGTTCTTC. As protein: CASSPRAQTSGYNEQFF.

The chain uses TRBV10-3 and TRBJ2-7; 9 bases are a match to TRBD2. This CDR3 spans 16 amino acids. The junction had 8 bases not matched to a gene; V was cut back by 3 bases and J by 2 bases. Germline CDR1 ENHRY, CDR2 SYGVKD. The CDR3 coding sequence is TGTGCCATCAGTGATGGGACGGCGGGAGGGGCCTACGAGCAGTACTTC. Residues: CAISDGTAGGAYEQYF.

V gene TRBV6-5 combines with J gene TRBJ1-5; TRBD1 aligns across 7 bases. The V segment lost 2 bases and the J segment 7 bases; nucleotides outside the gene matches: 8. Germline V gives CDR1 MNHEY, CDR2 SVGAGI. The CDR3 runs to 15 residues. The CDR3 sequence: CASSYDDREGQPQHF. DNA for the CDR3: TGTGCCAGCAGTTACGACGACAGGGAGGGCCAGCCCCAGCATTTT.

The CDR3 DNA sequence: TGTGCCAGCAGCCCAGCTTGGACTAGCGGGAGTGGCGAGCAGTACTTC. Amino acid sequence: CASSPAWTSGSGEQYF. V gene TRBV2 combines with J gene TRBJ2-7; 13 bases are a match to TRBD2. From germline, CDR1 is SNHLY and CDR2 FYNNEI. The CDR3 is made up of 16 amino acids. With 6 bases clipped from V and 6 bases from J, the junction kept 11 bases outside the gene matches.

The J gene is TRBJ2-3, the V gene TRBV7-2, with TRBD1 matching 8 bases. The CDR3 totals 18 residues. Germline lookup yields CDR1 SGHTA and CDR2 FQGNSA. The J segment lost 0 bases and the V segment lost 4 bases, leaving 12 bases of the junction unmatched. CDR3 residues: CASSSSAPGGVSTDTQYF. In DNA, the CDR3 is TGTGCCAGCAGCTCGTCGGCCCCAGGGGGCGTGAGCACAGATACGCAGTATTTT.

V and J are TRBV10-3 and TRBJ1-5; no clear D gene. The V and J ends lost 9 bases and 6 bases respectively, with 21 bases between them. The germline V gene encodes CDR1 ENHRY and CDR2 SYGVKD. The CDR3 is 15 residues long. The CDR3 nucleotides are TGTGCCATTCAAGCATCGGGGAAGGAGGGTCAGCCCCAGCATTTT. It codes for CAIQASGKEGQPQHF.

A single count supports this clone. The J gene is TRBJ2-3, the V gene TRBV5-1; TRBD2 matches at 12 bases. V lost 0 bases and J lost 1; bases outside the gene matches: 6. The CDR3 length is 18 residues. Germline V gene data show CDR1 as SGHRS and CDR2 as YFSETQ. The chain's CDR3 is CASSLAGTSGYGTDTQYF. The CDR3, as DNA: TGCGCCAGCAGCTTGGCCGGGACTAGCGGGTACGGCACAGATACGCAGTATTTT.

The genes are TRBV18 and TRBJ1-1; no clear D gene. V shed 2 bases and J shed 2 bases, with 9 bases lying between them. This CDR3 comprises 14 residues. CDR1 and CDR2 from the germline V gene are KGHSH and LQKENI. The CDR3 protein is CASSPMDQNTEAFF. The CDR3 DNA sequence: TGTGCCAGCTCACCAATGGACCAAAACACTGAAGCTTTCTTT.

V gene TRBV4-3 combines with J gene TRBJ1-4; D not resolved. Deletions cut 1 base from V and 0 bases from J, with 9 bases between. The CDR3 contains 16 residues. Germline V gene data show CDR1 as LGHNA and CDR2 as YSLEER. The CDR3 protein is CASSQGNSATNEKLFF. DNA of the CDR3: TGCGCCAGCAGCCAAGGGAACAGTGCAACTAATGAAAAACTGTTTTTT.

Concerning this clone itself: Additional DNA sequences in this sample encode the identical CDR3. This chain connects TRBV5-1 to TRBJ1-5; 7 nucleotides agree with TRBD1. V shed 4 bases and J 3 bases; nucleotides not matched to a gene: 4. The length of the CDR3 is 14 residues. Looked up from germline, CDR1 is SGHRS and CDR2 is YFSETQ. The CDR3 DNA reads TGCGCCAGCAGCCTAACAGGGGACAATCAGCCCCAGCATTTT. Translated: CASSLTGDNQPQHF.

V usage is TRBV30 and J usage is TRBJ2-7; TRBD2 might be the D (7 bases). The germline gives CDR1 GTSNPN, CDR2 SVGIG (reference sequence). CDR3 size: 15 residues. V dropped 2 bases and J dropped 3 bases, with 17 bases sitting between them. The CDR3 DNA reads TGTGCCTGGAGTACCTGGGGGGGCCACAACTACGAGCAGTACTTC. Amino acid sequence: CAWSTWGGHNYEQYF.

This clone was seen only once. The chain has TRBV9 and TRBJ2-1; TRBD2 aligns across 8 bases. CDR1 and CDR2 from the germline V gene are SGDLS and YYNGEE. The junction had 8 bases not matched to a gene; V was cut back by 0 bases and J by 6 bases. The CDR3 loop spans 16 amino acids. The CDR3 sequence: CASSVAAQRGINEQFF. In nucleotides, the CDR3 is TGTGCCAGCAGCGTAGCCGCCCAGCGGGGGATCAATGAGCAGTTCTTC. Variable domain in full (rest from reference TRBV9 and TRBJ2-1): DSGVTQTPKHLITATGQRVTLRCSPRSGDLSVYWYQQSLDQGLQFLIQYYNGEERAKGNILERFSAQQFPDLHSELNLSSLELGDSALYFCASSVAAQRGINEQFFGPGTRLTVL.

This clone was recorded only once. V and J are TRBV7-2 and TRBJ2-3; 8 bases match TRBD2. Germline CDR1 SGHTA, CDR2 FQGNSA. CDR3 length equals 18 residues. After removal of 2 bases from V and 0 bases from J, the junction contained 10 bases not matched to a gene. As DNA, the CDR3 is TGTGCCAGCAGCTTAACCGGGACTAGTTTGGCGAGCACAGATACGCAGTATTTT. Translated, it gives CASSLTGTSLASTDTQYF.

J is TRBJ2-4 and V is TRBV4-1; D is unresolved. In germline, CDR1 is MGHRA, CDR2 YSYEKL. V lost 1 base to trimming and J lost 0 bases, with 13 bases between them. This CDR3 is built from 17 residues. For the CDR3, the DNA is TGCGCCAGCAGCCAAGGAACCGTTCAGTTAGCCAAAAACATTCAGTACTTC. Its protein product is CASSQGTVQLAKNIQYF.

The chain carries TRBV28 and TRBJ1-2, with a tentative D call TRBD1 (6 bases). V lost 6 bases to trimming and J lost 4 bases, with 12 bases between them. The CDR3 has 13 amino acids. Per germline, CDR1 MDHEN and CDR2 SYDVKM. The CDR3 is CASSRGGGYGYTF. Here the CDR3 DNA reads TGTGCCAGCAGCCGAGGGGGAGGCTATGGCTACACCTTC.

The rearrangement uses TRBV5-4 and TRBJ2-7; the match to TRBD1 covers 12 bases. J was trimmed by 5 bases and V by 5 bases; bases with no gene match: 5. The CDR3 runs to 14 residues. Germline CDR1 reads SGHNT; CDR2 reads YYREEE (reference sequence). The CDR3 spells CASSPGQGAHEQYF. In DNA, the CDR3 is TGTGCCAGCAGTCCGGGACAGGGGGCCCACGAGCAGTACTTC.

The J gene is TRBJ1-2, the V gene TRBV11-2, with 7 bases lining up with TRBD1. Trimming at V came to 7 bases and at J to 2 bases, leaving 13 bases not matched to a gene. The CDR3 loop spans 16 amino acids. Germline V gives CDR1 SGHAT, CDR2 FQNNGV. The CDR3, as DNA: TGTGCCAGCACCCCAGGGGGGGGGATTAGGAACTATGGCTACACCTTC. This gives the protein CASTPGGGIRNYGYTF.

The V call is TRBV5-1, the J call TRBJ2-7; 8 bases map to TRBD1. Losses at the gene ends were 2 bases for V and 6 bases for J; bases not matched to a gene: 7. Germline assignment: CDR1 SGHRS and CDR2 YFSETQ. The CDR3 is made up of 14 amino acids. CDR3 coding DNA: TGCGCCAGCAGCTTAAGACAGGGGAGCTCCGAGCAGTACTTC. This translates into CASSLRQGSSEQYF.